A selection of T cell receptor beta chains follows, all from one sample in a study of graft-versus-host responses after intestinal transplantation. The repertoire was sequenced with immunoSEQ multiplex PCR; TCRdb's copy has only in-frame clones and lacks some. The data show around 100,000 clones, 85% to 95% seen once. No antigen has been identified for these receptors. This material consisted of unstimulated CD8+ T cells sorted from spleen or lymph node cells, taken before transplant. The source of these receptors is a human donor who was the organ donor for an intestinal transplant. Both conserved end residues are part of each CDR3. D genes are given only for firm matches. Rows may omit the clone size; those that give it use once, few, many or a size class.

J: TRBJ1-1
size: NA
D: NA
V: TRBV27
CDR3: CASSLSGPSTATEAFF
DNA: TGTGCCAGCAGTTTATCGGGCCCTTCGACAGCCACTGAAGCTTTCTTT

J: TRBJ2-1
size: NA
D: TRBD2
V: TRBV7-6
CDR3: CASSLRLAGGNEQFF
DNA: TGTGCCAGCAGCCTCCGACTAGCGGGAGGCAATGAGCAGTTCTTC

J: TRBJ2-1
size: NA
D: NA
V: TRBV7-6
CDR3: CASSPSGHNEQFF
DNA: TGTGCCAGCAGCCCGTCGGGTCACAATGAGCAGTTCTTC

J: TRBJ2-3
size: NA
D: TRBD2
V: TRBV9
CDR3: CASSVLAGVGNTQYF
DNA: TGTGCCAGCAGCGTACTAGCGGGAGTGGGCAATACGCAGTATTTT

J: TRBJ1-2
size: few
D: NA
V: TRBV6-1
CDR3: CASSGRQLHGYTF
DNA: TGTGCCAGCAGTGGTCGGCAGCTTCATGGCTACACCTTC

J: TRBJ1-1
size: NA
D: NA
V: TRBV30
CDR3: CAWSVGGAEAFF
DNA: TGTGCCTGGAGTGTTGGGGGCGCTGAAGCTTTCTTT

J: TRBJ2-1
size: once
D: NA
V: TRBV4-3
CDR3: CASSQDGRDLYNEQFF
DNA: TGCGCCAGCAGCCAAGATGGACGGGACTTGTACAATGAGCAGTTCTTC

J: TRBJ1-1
size: NA
D: NA
V: TRBV9
CDR3: CASSVDFNTEAFF
DNA: TGTGCCAGCAGCGTCGATTTTAACACTGAAGCTTTCTTT

J: TRBJ1-4
size: NA
D: TRBD1
V: TRBV28
CDR3: CASSLRQGYGEKLFF
DNA: TGTGCCAGCAGTCTAAGACAGGGGTACGGTGAAAAACTGTTTTTT

J: TRBJ2-5
size: NA
D: NA
V: TRBV19
CDR3: CASTLGERPRGETQYF
DNA: TGTGCCAGTACCCTGGGGGAGCGCCCGAGGGGAGAGACCCAGTACTTC

J: TRBJ1-2
size: NA
D: NA
V: TRBV29-1
CDR3: CSVETAPPEKYGYTF
DNA: TGCAGCGTCGAAACGGCCCCGCCGGAAAAGTATGGCTACACCTTC

J: TRBJ2-1
size: NA
D: TRBD1
V: TRBV19
CDR3: CASTLGQPLFNEQFF
DNA: TGTGCCAGTACCCTGGGACAGCCTCTCTTTAATGAGCAGTTCTTC

J: TRBJ1-2
size: NA
D: NA
V: TRBV18
CDR3: CASSPERSTYGYTF
DNA: TGTGCCAGCTCACCAGAGCGGAGCACCTATGGCTACACCTTC

J: TRBJ2-3
size: NA
D: TRBD1
V: TRBV6-4
CDR3: CASSSGGTGGGLGTDTQYF
DNA: TGTGCCAGCTCCTCGGGGGGGACAGGGGGTGGACTAGGCACAGATACGCAGTATTTT

J: TRBJ2-7
size: NA
D: NA
V: TRBV7-2
CDR3: CASSFQGKYEQYF
DNA: TGTGCCAGCAGCTTCCAGGGAAAGTACGAGCAGTACTTC

J: TRBJ2-7
size: NA
D: NA
V: TRBV4-1
CDR3: CASSRIGSQGNEQYF
DNA: TGCGCCAGCAGTCGAATCGGGAGTCAGGGGAACGAGCAGTACTTC

J: TRBJ2-3
size: NA
D: TRBD2
V: TRBV7-8
CDR3: CASSLWERAGGPLDTQYF
DNA: TGTGCCAGCAGCTTATGGGAGAGAGCGGGAGGGCCGTTGGATACGCAGTATTTT

J: TRBJ2-7
size: NA
D: NA
V: TRBV28
CDR3: CASAPNGLTYEQYF
DNA: TGTGCCAGCGCCCCAAACGGATTAACCTACGAGCAGTACTTC

J: TRBJ1-4
size: NA
D: NA
V: TRBV28
CDR3: CASSPPGPVNEKLFF
DNA: TGTGCCAGCAGCCCCCCAGGGCCAGTGAATGAAAAACTGTTTTTT

J: TRBJ2-5
size: NA
D: NA
V: TRBV30
CDR3: CAWSVRGAQYF
DNA: TGTGCCTGGAGTGTAAGAGGGGCCCAGTACTTC

J: TRBJ1-1
size: NA
D: NA
V: TRBV30
CDR3: CAWSVVGANTEAFF
DNA: TGTGCCTGGAGTGTGGTAGGGGCGAACACTGAAGCTTTCTTT

J: TRBJ2-1
size: NA
D: NA
V: TRBV5-1
CDR3: CASSLDSEYNEQFF
DNA: TGCGCCAGCAGCTTGGATTCCGAATACAATGAGCAGTTCTTC

J: TRBJ2-7
size: NA
D: NA
V: TRBV2
CDR3: CASGGTADYEQYF
DNA: TGTGCCAGCGGCGGGACAGCTGATTACGAGCAGTACTTC

J: TRBJ1-2
size: NA
D: NA
V: TRBV27
CDR3: CASGPGGRNYGYTF
DNA: TGTGCCAGCGGTCCGGGGGGCCGAAACTATGGCTACACCTTC

J: TRBJ2-7
size: NA
D: TRBD2
V: TRBV4-1
CDR3: CASSPGGTSGTYEQYF
DNA: TGCGCCAGCAGCCCGGGAGGGACTAGCGGTACCTACGAGCAGTACTTC

J: TRBJ1-4
size: NA
D: NA
V: TRBV27
CDR3: CASSLIGGELFF
DNA: TGTGCCAGCAGCCTTATAGGGGGGGAACTGTTTTTT

J: TRBJ2-3
size: NA
D: NA
V: TRBV30
CDR3: CAWSETSPTDTQYF
DNA: TGTGCCTGGAGCGAGACTAGTCCCACAGATACGCAGTATTTT

J: TRBJ2-2
size: NA
D: NA
V: TRBV5-1
CDR3: CASSITQGELFF
DNA: TGCGCCAGCAGTATCACACAAGGGGAGCTGTTTTTT

J: TRBJ2-7
size: NA
D: TRBD1
V: TRBV28
CDR3: CASSLSPGQRGYEQYF
DNA: TGTGCCAGCAGTTTATCGCCGGGACAGCGTGGGTACGAGCAGTACTTC

J: TRBJ2-3
size: once
D: TRBD2
V: TRBV4-1
CDR3: CASSQVAGRALDTQYF
DNA: TGCGCCAGCAGCCAAGTAGCCGGGAGGGCTCTAGATACGCAGTATTTT

J: TRBJ2-7
size: NA
D: NA
V: TRBV14
CDR3: CASRRVVLSYEQYF
DNA: TGTGCCAGCAGGCGTGTGGTGCTCTCCTACGAGCAGTACTTC

J: TRBJ2-7
size: NA
D: NA
V: TRBV4-3
CDR3: CASSPSSGSYEQYF
DNA: TGCGCCAGCTCCCCGTCCAGCGGGTCCTACGAGCAGTACTTC

J: TRBJ2-1
size: NA
D: NA
V: TRBV27
CDR3: CASSLYAGSSYNEQFF
DNA: TGTGCCAGCAGTTTATACGCGGGAAGCTCCTACAATGAGCAGTTCTTC

J: TRBJ2-1
size: NA
D: NA
V: TRBV5-6
CDR3: CASSLSANEQFF
DNA: TGTGCCAGCAGCTTAAGTGCGAATGAGCAGTTCTTC

J: TRBJ2-7
size: NA
D: NA
V: TRBV5-6
CDR3: CASSSSGTESYEQYF
DNA: TGTGCCAGCAGCTCCTCCGGGACGGAGTCCTACGAGCAGTACTTC

J: TRBJ2-1
size: once
D: TRBD1
V: TRBV7-9
CDR3: CASSYKPGQGNEQFF
DNA: TGTGCCAGCAGCTACAAACCAGGACAGGGGAATGAGCAGTTCTTC